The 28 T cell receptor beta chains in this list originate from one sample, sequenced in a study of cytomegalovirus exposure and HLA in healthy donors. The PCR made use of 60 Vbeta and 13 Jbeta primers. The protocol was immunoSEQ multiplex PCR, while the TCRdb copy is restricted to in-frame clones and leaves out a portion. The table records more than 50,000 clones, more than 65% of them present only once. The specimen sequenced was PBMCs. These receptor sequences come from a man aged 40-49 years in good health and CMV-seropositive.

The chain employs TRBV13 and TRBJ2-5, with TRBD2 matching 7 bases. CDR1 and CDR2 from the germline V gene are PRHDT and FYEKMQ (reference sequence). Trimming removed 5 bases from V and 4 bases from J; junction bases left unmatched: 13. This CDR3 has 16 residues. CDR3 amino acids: CASSPSKAGIGETQYF. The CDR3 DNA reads TGTGCCAGCAGCCCCTCCAAAGCGGGGATAGGAGAGACCCAGTACTTC.

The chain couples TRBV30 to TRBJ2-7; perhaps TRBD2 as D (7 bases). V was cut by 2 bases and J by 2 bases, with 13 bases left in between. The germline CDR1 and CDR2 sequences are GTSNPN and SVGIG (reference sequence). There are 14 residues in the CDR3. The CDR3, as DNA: TGTGCCTGGAGTAGGGAGGGGGTCCCCTACGAGCAGTACTTC. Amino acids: CAWSREGVPYEQYF. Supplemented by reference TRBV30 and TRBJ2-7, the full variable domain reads SQTIHQWPATLVQPVGSPLSLECTVEGTSNPNLYWYRQAAGRGLQLLFYSVGIGQISSEVPQNLSASRPQDRQFILSSKKLLLSDSGFYLCAWSREGVPYEQYFGPGTRLTVT.

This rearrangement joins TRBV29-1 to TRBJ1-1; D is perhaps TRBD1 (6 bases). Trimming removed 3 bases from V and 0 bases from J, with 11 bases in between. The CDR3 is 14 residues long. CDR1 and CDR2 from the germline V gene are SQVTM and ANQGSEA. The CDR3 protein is CSVEDGQMNTEAFF. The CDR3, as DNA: TGCAGCGTTGAGGACGGACAGATGAACACTGAAGCTTTCTTT.

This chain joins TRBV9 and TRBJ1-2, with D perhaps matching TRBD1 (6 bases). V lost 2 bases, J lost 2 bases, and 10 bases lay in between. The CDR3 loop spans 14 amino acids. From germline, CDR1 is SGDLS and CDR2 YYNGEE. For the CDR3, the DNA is TGTGCCAGCAGCGTTGGGGGCGTCAACTATGGCTACACCTTC. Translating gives CASSVGGVNYGYTF.

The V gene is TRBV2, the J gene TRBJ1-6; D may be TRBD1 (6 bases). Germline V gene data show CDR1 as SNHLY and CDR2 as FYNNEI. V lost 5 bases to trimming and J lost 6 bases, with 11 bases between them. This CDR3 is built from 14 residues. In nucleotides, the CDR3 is TGTGCCAGCAGTCAACAGGGAAGTAATTCACCCCTCCACTTT. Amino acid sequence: CASSQQGSNSPLHF. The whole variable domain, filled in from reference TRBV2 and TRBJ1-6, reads EPEVTQTPSHQVTQMGQEVILRCVPISNHLYFYWYRQILGQKVEFLVSFYNNEISEKSEIFDDQFSVERPDGSNFTLKIRSTKLEDSAMYFCASSQQGSNSPLHFGNGTRLTVT.

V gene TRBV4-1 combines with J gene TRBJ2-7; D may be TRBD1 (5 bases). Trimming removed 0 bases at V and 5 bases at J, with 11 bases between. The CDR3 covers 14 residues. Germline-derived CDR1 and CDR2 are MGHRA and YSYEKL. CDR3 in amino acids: CASSQENRLDEQYF. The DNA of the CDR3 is TGCGCCAGCAGCCAAGAGAACAGGCTTGACGAGCAGTACTTC.

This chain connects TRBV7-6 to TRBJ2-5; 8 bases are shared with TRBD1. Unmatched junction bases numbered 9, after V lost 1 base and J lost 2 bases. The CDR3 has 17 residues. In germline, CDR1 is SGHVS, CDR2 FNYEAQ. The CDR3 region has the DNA TGTGCCAGCAGCTTAGTTAGGGCAGGGGGCAATCAAGAGACCCAGTACTTC. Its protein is CASSLVRAGGNQETQYF.

CDR3 sequence reads: CAWTPGLADETQYF. CDR3 nucleotides: TGTGCCTGGACCCCAGGACTAGCGGATGAGACCCAGTACTTC. V usage is TRBV30 and J usage is TRBJ2-5; 10 bases fit TRBD2. V shed 4 bases and J 5 bases; nucleotides not matched to a gene: 7. Germline lookup yields CDR1 GTSNPN and CDR2 SVGIG (reference sequence). CDR3 length equals 14 residues.

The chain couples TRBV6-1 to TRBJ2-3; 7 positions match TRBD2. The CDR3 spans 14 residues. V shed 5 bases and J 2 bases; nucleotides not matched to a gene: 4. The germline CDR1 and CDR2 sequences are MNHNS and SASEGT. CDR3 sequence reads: CASSPGLSTDTQYF. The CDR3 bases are TGTGCCAGCAGTCCGGGACTATCCACAGATACGCAGTATTTT.

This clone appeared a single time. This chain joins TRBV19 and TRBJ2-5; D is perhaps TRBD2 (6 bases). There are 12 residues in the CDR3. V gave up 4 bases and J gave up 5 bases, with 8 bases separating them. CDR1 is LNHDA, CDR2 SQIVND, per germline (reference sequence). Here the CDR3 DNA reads TGTGCCAGTAGTAGCGGGGTTGAGACCCAGTACTTC. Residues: CASSSGVETQYF.

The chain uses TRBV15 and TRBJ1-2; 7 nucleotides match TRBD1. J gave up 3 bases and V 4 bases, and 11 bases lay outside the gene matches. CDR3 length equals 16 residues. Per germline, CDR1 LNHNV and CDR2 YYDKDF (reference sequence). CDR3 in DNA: TGTGCCACCAGCATGTATGCCTGGGGACAGTACTATGGCTACACCTTC. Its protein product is CATSMYAWGQYYGYTF.

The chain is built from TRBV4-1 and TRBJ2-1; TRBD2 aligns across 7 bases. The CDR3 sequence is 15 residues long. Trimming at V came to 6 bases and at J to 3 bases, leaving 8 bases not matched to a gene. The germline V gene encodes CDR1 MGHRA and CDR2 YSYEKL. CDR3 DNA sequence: TGCGCCAGCAGAAGTTGGCGGGGGAGCTACAATGAGCAGTTCTTC. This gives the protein CASRSWRGSYNEQFF.

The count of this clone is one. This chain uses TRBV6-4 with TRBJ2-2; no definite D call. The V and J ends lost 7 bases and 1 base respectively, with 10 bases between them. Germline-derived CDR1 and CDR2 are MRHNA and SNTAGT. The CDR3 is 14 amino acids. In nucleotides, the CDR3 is TGTGCCAGCACGGAGACCCTGAACACCGGGGAGCTGTTTTTT. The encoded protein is CASTETLNTGELFF.

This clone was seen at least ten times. CDR3 DNA sequence: TGTGCCAGCAGAATACAGGGTCGTGGCTCTGGAAACACCATATATTTT. It translates to CASRIQGRGSGNTIYF. The chain joins TRBV2 to TRBJ1-3; a possible D gene is TRBD1 (6 bases). The CDR3 runs 16 residues. V gave up 6 bases and J gave up 0 bases, with 15 bases separating them. Germline loops: CDR1 SNHLY, CDR2 FYNNEI.

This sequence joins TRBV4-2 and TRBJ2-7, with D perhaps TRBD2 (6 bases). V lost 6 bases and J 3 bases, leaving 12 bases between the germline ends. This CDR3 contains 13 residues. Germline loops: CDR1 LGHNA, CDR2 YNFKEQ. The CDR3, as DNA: TGTGCCAGCAGGGGTTCCGGGGGCTACGAGCAGTACTTC. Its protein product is CASRGSGGYEQYF.

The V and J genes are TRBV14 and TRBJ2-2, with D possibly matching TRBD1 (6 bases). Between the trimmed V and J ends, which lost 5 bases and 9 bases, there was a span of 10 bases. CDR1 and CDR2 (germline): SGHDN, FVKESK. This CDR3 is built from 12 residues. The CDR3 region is CASSSQGWELFF. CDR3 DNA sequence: TGTGCCAGCAGCTCACAGGGCTGGGAGCTGTTTTTT.

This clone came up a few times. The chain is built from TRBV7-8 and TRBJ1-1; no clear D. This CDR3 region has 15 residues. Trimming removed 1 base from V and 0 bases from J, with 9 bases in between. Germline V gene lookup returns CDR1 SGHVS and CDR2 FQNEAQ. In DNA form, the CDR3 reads TGTGCCAGCAGCTTAGGTGGACTCATGAACACTGAAGCTTTCTTT. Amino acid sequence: CASSLGGLMNTEAFF.

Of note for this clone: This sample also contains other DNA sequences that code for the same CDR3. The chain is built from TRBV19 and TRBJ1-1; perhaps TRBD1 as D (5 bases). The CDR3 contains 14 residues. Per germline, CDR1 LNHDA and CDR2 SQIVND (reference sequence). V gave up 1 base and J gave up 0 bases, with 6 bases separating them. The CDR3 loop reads CASSIGGLNTEAFF. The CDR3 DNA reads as TGTGCCAGTAGTATAGGGGGCTTGAACACTGAAGCTTTCTTT. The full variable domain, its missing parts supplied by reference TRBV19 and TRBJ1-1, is DGGITQSPKYLFRKEGQNVTLSCEQNLNHDAMYWYRQDPGQGLRLIYYSQIVNDFQKGDIAEGYSVSREKKESFPLTVTSAQKNPTAFYLCASSIGGLNTEAFFGQGTRLTVV.

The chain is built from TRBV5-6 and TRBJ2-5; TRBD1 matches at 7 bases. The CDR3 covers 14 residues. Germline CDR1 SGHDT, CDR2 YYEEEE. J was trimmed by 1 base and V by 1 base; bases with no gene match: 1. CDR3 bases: TGTGCCAGCAGCTTGCAGGGGGTCCAAGAGACCCAGTACTTC. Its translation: CASSLQGVQETQYF. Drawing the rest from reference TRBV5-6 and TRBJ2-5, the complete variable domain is DAGVTQSPTHLIKTRGQQVTLRCSPKSGHDTVSWYQQALGQGPQFIFQYYEEEERQRGNFPDRFSGHQFPNYSSELNVNALLLGDSALYLCASSLQGVQETQYFGPGTRLLVL.

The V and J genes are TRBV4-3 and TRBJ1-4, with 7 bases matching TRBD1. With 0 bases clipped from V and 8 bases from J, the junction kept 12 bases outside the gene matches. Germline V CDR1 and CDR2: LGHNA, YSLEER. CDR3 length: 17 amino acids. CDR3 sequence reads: CASSQEGWGQSGEKLFF. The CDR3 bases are TGCGCCAGCAGCCAAGAGGGTTGGGGACAGTCGGGAGAAAAACTGTTTTTT.

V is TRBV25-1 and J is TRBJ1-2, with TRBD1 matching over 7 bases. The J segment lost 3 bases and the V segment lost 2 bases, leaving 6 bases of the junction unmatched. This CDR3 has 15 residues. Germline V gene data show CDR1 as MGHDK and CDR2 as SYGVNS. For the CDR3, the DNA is TGTGCCAGCAGTGAAATTGGGACAGAGTACTATGGCTACACCTTC. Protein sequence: CASSEIGTEYYGYTF.

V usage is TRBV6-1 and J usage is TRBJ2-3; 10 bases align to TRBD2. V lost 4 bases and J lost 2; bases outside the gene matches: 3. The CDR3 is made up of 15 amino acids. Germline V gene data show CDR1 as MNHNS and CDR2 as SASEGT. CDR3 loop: CASSGGLANTDTQYF. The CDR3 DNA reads TGTGCCAGCAGTGGGGGACTAGCGAACACAGATACGCAGTATTTT.

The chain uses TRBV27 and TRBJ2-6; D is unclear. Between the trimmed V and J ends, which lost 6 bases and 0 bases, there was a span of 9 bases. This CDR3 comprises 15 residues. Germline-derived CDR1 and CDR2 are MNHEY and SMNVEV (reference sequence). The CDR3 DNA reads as TGTGCCAGCAGCCTGTCCCTCTCTGGGGCCAACGTCCTGACTTTC. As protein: CASSLSLSGANVLTF. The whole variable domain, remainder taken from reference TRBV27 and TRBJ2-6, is EAQVTQNPRYLITVTGKKLTVTCSQNMNHEYMSWYRQDPGLGLRQIYYSMNVEVTDKGDVPEGYKVSRKEKRNFPLILESPSPNQTSLYFCASSLSLSGANVLTFGAGSRLTVL.

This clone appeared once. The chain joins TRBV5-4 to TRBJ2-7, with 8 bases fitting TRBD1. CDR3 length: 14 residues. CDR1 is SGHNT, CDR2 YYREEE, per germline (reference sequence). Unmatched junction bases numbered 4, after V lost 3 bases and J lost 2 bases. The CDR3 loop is CASSSGQGPYEQYF. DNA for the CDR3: TGTGCCAGCAGCTCAGGACAGGGACCCTACGAGCAGTACTTC.

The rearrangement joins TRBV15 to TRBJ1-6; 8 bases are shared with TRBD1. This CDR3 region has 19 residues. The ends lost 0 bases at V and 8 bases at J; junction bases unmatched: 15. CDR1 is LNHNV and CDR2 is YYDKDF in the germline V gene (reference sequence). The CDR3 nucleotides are TGTGCCACCAGCAGAGATTACCCTCCGGACAGGGTCGTAGATTCACCCCTCCACTTT. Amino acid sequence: CATSRDYPPDRVVDSPLHF.

The CDR3 DNA follows: TGTGCCAGCTCACCTGAACAGGGGAACACTGAAGCTTTCTTT. This sequence encodes CASSPEQGNTEAFF. This rearrangement joins TRBV18 to TRBJ1-1, with D perhaps matching TRBD1 (6 bases). The CDR3 spans 14 residues. V was pared by 3 bases and J by 1 base, with 9 bases between. The germline CDR1 and CDR2 sequences are KGHSH and LQKENI.

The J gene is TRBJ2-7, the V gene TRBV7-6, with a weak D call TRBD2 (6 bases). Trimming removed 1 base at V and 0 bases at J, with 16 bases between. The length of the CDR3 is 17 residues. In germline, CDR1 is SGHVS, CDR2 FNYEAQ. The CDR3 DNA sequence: TGTGCCAGCAGCTTAGGTCGAATGGACGGGGGCTCCTACGAGCAGTACTTC. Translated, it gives CASSLGRMDGGSYEQYF.

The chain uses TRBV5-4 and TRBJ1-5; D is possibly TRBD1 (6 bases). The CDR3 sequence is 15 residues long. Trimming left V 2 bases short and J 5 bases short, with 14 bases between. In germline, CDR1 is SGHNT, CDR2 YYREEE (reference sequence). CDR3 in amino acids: CASSFAGAKDQPQHF. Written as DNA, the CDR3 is TGTGCCAGCAGCTTTGCGGGGGCGAAAGATCAGCCCCAGCATTTT. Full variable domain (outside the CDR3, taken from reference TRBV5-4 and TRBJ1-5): ETGVTQSPTHLIKTRGQQVTLRCSSQSGHNTVSWYQQALGQGPQFIFQYYREEENGRGNFPPRFSGLQFPNYSSELNVNALELDDSALYLCASSFAGAKDQPQHFGDGTRLSIL.